This T cell receptor (beta chain) comes out of a study of vaccination and CD4 T cells after COVID-19. For the study at large: Overlapping spike peptides from SARS-CoV-2, HCoV-NL63, HCoV-OC43 and HCoV-229E served to stimulate the cells. Cultures acting as controls obtained a CEFX pool, an HIV-1 Nef pool, or no peptide.

The Oncomine TCR Beta short-read assay sequenced DNA from cultured CD4+ T cells. TCRdb re-derived calls from the PCR reads in MiXCR, one entry per CDR3 protein. This table holds over 7,000 distinct CDR3 sequences, less than 80% found once. Treatment denoted: 10-day PBMC culture with coronavirus spike peptide pools or control peptides (ViraFEST assay). Per well, around 2 million PBMCs were cultured in the presence of 9 to 10 IU/ml IL-2 and 9 to 10 ug/ml peptide pools. Germline lookup yields CDR1 SNHLY and CDR2 FYNNEI. V lost 6 bases and J lost 1, with 15 bases in between. The CDR3 contains 15 residues. As for this clonotype: Its target is not known.

The sequences come from cultured CD4+ T cells from blood, collected after SARS-CoV-2 vaccination. The sequence was obtained from a human donor with COVID-19. The chain combines TRBV2 with TRBJ2-5; a weak D match, TRBD2 (5 bases). As DNA, the CDR3 is TGTGCCAGCAGGCCTGAGGGCCTTTTCCAAGAGACCCAGTACTTC. Translation gives CASRPEGLFQETQYF.